Listed here are 24 T cell receptor beta chains from one sample, sequenced in a study of shared clonotypes between healthy human individuals. TCRdb's table, derived via immunoSEQ multiplex PCR, lists solely in-frame clones and lacks some. This sample has approximately 2.4 million clones, with more than 90% found just once. The sequenced material came from naive CD4+ T cells sorted from blood. Subset noted: CD45RA+ positively selected. The receptors originated from a man aged 18 to 29 in good health.

The rearrangement links TRBV4-3 to TRBJ2-1; 8 nucleotides match TRBD2. The V segment lost 0 bases and the J segment 10 bases; nucleotides outside the gene matches: 8. Germline-derived CDR1 and CDR2 are LGHNA and YSLEER. CDR3 length equals 15 residues. The CDR3 here is CASSQELAAYGEQFF. The CDR3 DNA sequence: TGCGCCAGCAGCCAAGAACTAGCGGCCTACGGGGAGCAGTTCTTC.

The chain combines TRBV28 with TRBJ2-7; 10 bases line up with TRBD1. V dropped 6 bases and J dropped 6; count of bases not matched to a gene: 8. The CDR3 covers 14 residues. CDR1 MDHEN and CDR2 SYDVKM come from the germline V gene. CDR3 in DNA: TGTGCCAGCAGAAACCCGGGACAGGGGTTCGAGCAGTACTTC. Protein sequence: CASRNPGQGFEQYF.

The chain joins TRBV19 to TRBJ2-4; D call uncertain. Germline V CDR1 and CDR2: LNHDA, SQIVND (reference sequence). The CDR3 is made up of 16 amino acids. The germline V and J ends were trimmed by 5 bases and 7 bases, with 21 bases remaining between them. In DNA, the CDR3 is TGTGCCAGTAGTGTAACAGCGTTGAAGGCTAAGAACATTCAGTACTTC. Protein product: CASSVTALKAKNIQYF.

V usage is TRBV25-1 and J usage is TRBJ1-2; D call uncertain. The V end lost 1 base, the J end lost 6 bases, and 15 bases lay between the germline ends. The CDR3 has 15 amino acids. CDR1 is MGHDK and CDR2 is SYGVNS in the germline V gene. In DNA form, the CDR3 reads TGTGCCAGCAGTGAATCGGGCCGGTACCTGGATGGCTACACCTTC. Translation: CASSESGRYLDGYTF.

This chain connects TRBV27 to TRBJ1-2, with D unresolved. V was cut by 4 bases and J by 4 bases, with 13 bases left in between. The CDR3 consists of 14 residues. Germline CDR1 is MNHEY and CDR2 is SMNVEV (reference sequence). The CDR3 loop is CASSSPLRSYGYTF. The CDR3 DNA sequence: TGTGCCAGCAGTTCCCCCCTAAGGAGCTATGGCTACACCTTC.

This chain connects TRBV27 to TRBJ1-2, with 12 bases identical to TRBD1. The CDR3 sequence is 16 residues long. Trimming took 5 bases from V and 8 from J; bases not matched to a gene: 12. Germline V gene sequence: CDR1 MNHEY, CDR2 SMNVEV (reference sequence). CDR3 sequence: CASSKRTGTGGGGYTF. For the CDR3, the DNA is TGTGCCAGCAGTAAAAGAACCGGGACAGGGGGCGGGGGCTACACCTTC.

This chain uses TRBV7-3 with TRBJ2-2; D is unclear. The CDR3 length is 14 residues. Trimming took 1 base from V and 4 from J, leaving 7 bases between them. Per the germline V gene, CDR1 is SGHTA and CDR2 is FQGTGA. CDR3 loop: CASSLSQSTGELFF. The CDR3 nucleotides are TGTGCCAGCAGCTTAAGCCAGAGCACCGGGGAGCTGTTTTTT. Together with reference TRBV7-3 and TRBJ2-2, the CDR3 gives the full variable domain: GAGVSQTPSNKVTEKGKYVELRCDPISGHTALYWYRQSLGQGPEFLIYFQGTGAADDSGLPNDRFFAVRPEGSVSTLKIQRTERGDSAVYLCASSLSQSTGELFFGEGSRLTVL.

V and J are TRBV13 and TRBJ2-3; 7 positions agree with TRBD1. The V segment lost 3 bases and the J segment 2 bases; nucleotides outside the gene matches: 8. The CDR3 length is 16 residues. Germline V gives CDR1 PRHDT, CDR2 FYEKMQ (reference sequence). In DNA, the CDR3 is TGTGCCAGCAGCTTCGGCCTACAGGGGTACACAGATACGCAGTATTTT. Translated, it gives CASSFGLQGYTDTQYF.

This chain joins TRBV5-5 and TRBJ2-7, with 9 bases identical to TRBD1. Germline V lookup: CDR1 SGHKS, CDR2 YYEKEE (reference sequence). CDR3 length: 14 residues. J lost 3 bases, V lost 6 bases, and 7 bases had no gene match. Here the CDR3 reads CASTTGQGNYEQYF. The CDR3, as DNA: TGTGCCAGCACCACGGGACAGGGAAACTACGAGCAGTACTTC. The whole variable domain, remainder taken from reference TRBV5-5 and TRBJ2-7, is DAGVTQSPTHLIKTRGQQVTLRCSPISGHKSVSWYQQVLGQGPQFIFQYYEKEERGRGNFPDRFSARQFPNYSSELNVNALLLGDSALYLCASTTGQGNYEQYFGPGTRLTVT.

The chain recombines TRBV29-1 with TRBJ2-5; 8 bases line up with TRBD1. V shed 2 bases and J 5 bases; nucleotides not matched to a gene: 7. The CDR3 consists of 14 residues. The germline V gene encodes CDR1 SQVTM and CDR2 ANQGSEA. CDR3 coding DNA: TGCAGCGTTGAACGTTGGGGACAGGATGAGACCCAGTACTTC. As protein: CSVERWGQDETQYF.

The CDR3 DNA reads as TGCGCCAGCAGCTTGTGGACTACCACGGGAGGGGAGCTGTTTTTT. It translates to CASSLWTTTGGELFF. The chain recombines TRBV5-1 with TRBJ2-2, with D possibly being TRBD2 (6 bases). Germline CDR1 SGHRS, CDR2 YFSETQ. V shed 1 base and J shed 8 bases, with 15 bases lying between them. The CDR3 is 15 amino acids.

The chain has TRBV6-1 and TRBJ1-3; D is unresolved. V shed 7 bases and J shed 4 bases, with 17 bases lying between them. The CDR3 is 15 residues long. The germline V gene has CDR1 MNHNS and CDR2 SASEGT. CDR3 sequence reads: CASIIGEVGGNTIYF. CDR3 DNA: TGTGCCAGCATCATAGGCGAGGTTGGCGGAAACACCATATATTTT.

The chain uses TRBV21-1 and TRBJ2-7; TRBD1, the D gene given by the table, was not confirmed from the DNA. TRBV21-1 is a pseudogene segment. CDR3 length: 14 amino acids. CDR3 protein: CASSIQQGGYEQYF. The CDR3 bases are TGTGCCAGCAGCATCCAACAGGGTGGTTACGAGCAGTACTTC.

As regards this clone: Different DNA sequences within this sample yield the same CDR3. The gene calls are TRBV19 and TRBJ1-5, with no clear D. This CDR3 comprises 12 residues. V lost 3 bases to trimming and J lost 4 bases, with 4 bases between them. CDR1 is LNHDA, CDR2 SQIVND, per germline (reference sequence). For the CDR3, the DNA is TGTGCCAGTAGTATCGCGAATCAGCCCCAGCATTTT. Encoded protein: CASSIANQPQHF.

The chain couples TRBV29-1 to TRBJ1-1; D not resolved. This CDR3 has 16 residues. Trimming removed 4 bases at V and 2 bases at J, with 20 bases between. Germline V gives CDR1 SQVTM, CDR2 ANQGSEA. The CDR3 sequence: CSVVKKYHRGNTEAFF. CDR3 sequence (DNA): TGCAGCGTTGTCAAAAAATACCACCGGGGAAACACTGAAGCTTTCTTT.

V is TRBV5-1 and J is TRBJ1-1, with 11 nucleotides matching TRBD1. V shed 3 bases and J 7 bases; nucleotides not matched to a gene: 14. The CDR3 contains 17 residues. Germline V CDR1 and CDR2: SGHRS, YFSETQ. In DNA, the CDR3 is TGCGCCAGCAGCTCGCCAAGAGGACAGGGGGCCATAGGTGAAGCTTTCTTT. It encodes CASSSPRGQGAIGEAFF.

This chain connects TRBV30 to TRBJ2-3; 11 bases fit TRBD2. The CDR3 loop spans 17 amino acids. Germline V gene data show CDR1 as GTSNPN and CDR2 as SVGIG (reference sequence). With V trimmed by 0 bases and J by 0 bases, 5 bases remained unmatched. CDR3 sequence (DNA): TGTGCCTGGAGTGTACCCCTAGCGGGGGGTAGCACAGATACGCAGTATTTT. Translating it yields CAWSVPLAGGSTDTQYF.

The chain employs TRBV19 and TRBJ1-5, with D uncertain. The V end was cut by 3 bases, the J end by 2 bases, with 11 bases between. CDR3 length equals 15 residues. Germline V CDR1 and CDR2: LNHDA, SQIVND (reference sequence). The DNA of the CDR3 is TGTGCCAGTAGTATGGAGGGATGGGGCAATCAGCCCCAGCATTTT. Its protein product is CASSMEGWGNQPQHF.

The chain uses TRBV5-1 and TRBJ1-2; 11 bases map to TRBD1. Trimming at V came to 4 bases and at J to 5 bases, leaving 7 bases not matched to a gene. The germline V gene encodes CDR1 SGHRS and CDR2 YFSETQ. The CDR3 runs 15 residues. CDR3 bases: TGCGCCAGCAGCAGTGGACAGGGGGCTAGTTATGGCTACACCTTC. Encoded protein: CASSSGQGASYGYTF.

The chain couples TRBV11-2 to TRBJ2-7; 7 bases line up with TRBD2. CDR3 length: 13 residues. CDR1 SGHAT and CDR2 FQNNGV come from the germline V gene. The V segment lost 5 bases and the J segment 0 bases; nucleotides outside the gene matches: 1. The CDR3 DNA is TGTGCCAGCAGCCGGGACTACTCCTACGAGCAGTACTTC. This codes for CASSRDYSYEQYF.

V usage is TRBV19 and J usage is TRBJ2-1; tentative D call: TRBD2 (6 bases). CDR3 size: 15 residues. Between the trimmed V and J ends, which lost 3 bases and 0 bases, there was a span of 9 bases. Germline CDR1 reads LNHDA; CDR2 reads SQIVND (reference sequence). Here the CDR3 DNA reads TGTGCCAGTAGTATGAGCGGGCTCTCCTACAATGAGCAGTTCTTC. Amino acids: CASSMSGLSYNEQFF.

The J gene is TRBJ1-2, the V gene TRBV4-1; D unclear. Germline V lookup: CDR1 MGHRA, CDR2 YSYEKL. The CDR3 has 16 residues. V dropped 3 bases and J dropped 2 bases, with 16 bases sitting between them. The CDR3 region has the DNA TGCGCCAGCAGCCAGGAGGCTACAGAATTAAACTATGGCTACACCTTC. This encodes CASSQEATELNYGYTF.

The V call is TRBV18, the J call TRBJ2-7; D uncertain. V was cut by 3 bases and J by 3 bases, with 9 bases left in between. The CDR3 covers 13 residues. In germline, CDR1 is KGHSH, CDR2 LQKENI. In nucleotides, the CDR3 is TGTGCCAGCTCACCGACACACGGCTACGAGCAGTACTTC. Translation gives CASSPTHGYEQYF. Together with reference TRBV18 and TRBJ2-7, the CDR3 gives the full variable domain: NAGVMQNPRHLVRRRGQEARLRCSPMKGHSHVYWYRQLPEEGLKFMVYLQKENIIDESGMPKERFSAEFPKEGPSILRIQQVVRGDSAAYFCASSPTHGYEQYFGPGTRLTVT.

The chain is built from TRBV10-3 and TRBJ1-2; 8 nucleotides agree with TRBD1. The trim removed 7 bases at V and 3 bases at J, leaving 4 bases unmatched. Germline CDR1 and CDR2: ENHRY and SYGVKD. The CDR3 spans 13 residues. The DNA for the CDR3 is TGTGCCATCAATCCACAGGGGGACTATGGCTACACCTTC. This gives the protein CAINPQGDYGYTF.